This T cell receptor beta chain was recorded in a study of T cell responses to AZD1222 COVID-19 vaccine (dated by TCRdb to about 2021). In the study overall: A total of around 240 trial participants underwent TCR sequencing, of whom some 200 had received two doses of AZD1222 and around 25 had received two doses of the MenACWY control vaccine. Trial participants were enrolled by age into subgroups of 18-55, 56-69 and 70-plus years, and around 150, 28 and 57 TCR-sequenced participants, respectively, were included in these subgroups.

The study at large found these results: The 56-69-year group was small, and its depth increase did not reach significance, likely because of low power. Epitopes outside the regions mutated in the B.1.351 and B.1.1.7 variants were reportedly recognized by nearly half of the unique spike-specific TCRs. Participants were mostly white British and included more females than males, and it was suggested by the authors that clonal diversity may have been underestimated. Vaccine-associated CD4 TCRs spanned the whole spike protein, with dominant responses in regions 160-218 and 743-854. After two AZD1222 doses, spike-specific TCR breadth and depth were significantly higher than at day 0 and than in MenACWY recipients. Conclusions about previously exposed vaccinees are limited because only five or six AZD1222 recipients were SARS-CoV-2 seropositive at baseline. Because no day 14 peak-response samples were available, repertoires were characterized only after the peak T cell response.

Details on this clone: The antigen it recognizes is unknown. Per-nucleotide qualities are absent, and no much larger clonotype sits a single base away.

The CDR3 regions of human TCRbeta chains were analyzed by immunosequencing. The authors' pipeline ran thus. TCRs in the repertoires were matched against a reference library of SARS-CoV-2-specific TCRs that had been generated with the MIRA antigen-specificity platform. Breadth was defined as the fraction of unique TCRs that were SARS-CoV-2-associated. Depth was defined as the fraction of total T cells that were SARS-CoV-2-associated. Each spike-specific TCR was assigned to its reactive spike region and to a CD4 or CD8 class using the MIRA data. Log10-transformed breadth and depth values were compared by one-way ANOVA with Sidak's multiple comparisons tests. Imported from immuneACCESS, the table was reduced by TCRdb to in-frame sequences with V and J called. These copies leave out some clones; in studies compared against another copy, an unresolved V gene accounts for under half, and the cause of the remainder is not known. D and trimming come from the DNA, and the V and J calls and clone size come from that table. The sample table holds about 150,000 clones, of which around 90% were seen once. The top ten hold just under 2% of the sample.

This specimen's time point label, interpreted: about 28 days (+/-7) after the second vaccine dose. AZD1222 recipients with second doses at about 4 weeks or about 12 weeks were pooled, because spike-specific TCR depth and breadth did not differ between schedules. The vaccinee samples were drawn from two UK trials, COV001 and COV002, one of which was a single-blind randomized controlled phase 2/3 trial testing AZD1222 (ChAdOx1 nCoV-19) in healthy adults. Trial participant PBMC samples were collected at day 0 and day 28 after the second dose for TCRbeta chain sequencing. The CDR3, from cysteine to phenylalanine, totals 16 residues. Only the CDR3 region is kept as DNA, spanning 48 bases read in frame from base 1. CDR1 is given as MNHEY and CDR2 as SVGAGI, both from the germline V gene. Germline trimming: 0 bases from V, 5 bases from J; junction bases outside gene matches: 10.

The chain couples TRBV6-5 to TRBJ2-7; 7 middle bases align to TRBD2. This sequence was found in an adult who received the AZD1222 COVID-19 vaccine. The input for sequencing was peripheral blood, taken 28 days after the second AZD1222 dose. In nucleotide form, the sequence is TGTGCCAGCAGTTACTCGAAAGTTCCGCGGGAGAACGAGCAGTACTTC. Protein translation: CASSYSKVPRENEQYF.